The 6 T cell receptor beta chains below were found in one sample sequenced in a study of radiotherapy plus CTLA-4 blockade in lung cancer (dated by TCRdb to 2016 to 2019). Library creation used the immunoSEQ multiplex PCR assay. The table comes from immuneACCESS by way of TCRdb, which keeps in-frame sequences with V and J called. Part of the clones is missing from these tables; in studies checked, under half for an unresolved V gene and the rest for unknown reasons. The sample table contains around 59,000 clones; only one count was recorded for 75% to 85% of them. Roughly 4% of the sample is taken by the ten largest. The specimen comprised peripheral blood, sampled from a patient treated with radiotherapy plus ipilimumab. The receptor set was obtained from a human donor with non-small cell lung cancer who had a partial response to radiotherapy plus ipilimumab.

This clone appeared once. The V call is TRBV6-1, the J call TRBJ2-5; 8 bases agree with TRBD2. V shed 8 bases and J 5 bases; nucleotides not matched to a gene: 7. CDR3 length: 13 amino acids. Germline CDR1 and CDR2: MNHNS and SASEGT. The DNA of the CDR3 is TGTGCCAGCTCCCGGACTAGCCTGGAGACCCAGTACTTC. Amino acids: CASSRTSLETQYF.

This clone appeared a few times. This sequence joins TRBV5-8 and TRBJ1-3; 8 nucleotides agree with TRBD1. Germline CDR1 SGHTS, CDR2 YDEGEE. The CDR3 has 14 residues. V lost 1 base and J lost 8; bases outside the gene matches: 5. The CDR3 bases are TGTGCCAGCAGCTTGACCGGACAGGGATACACCATATATTTT. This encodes CASSLTGQGYTIYF.

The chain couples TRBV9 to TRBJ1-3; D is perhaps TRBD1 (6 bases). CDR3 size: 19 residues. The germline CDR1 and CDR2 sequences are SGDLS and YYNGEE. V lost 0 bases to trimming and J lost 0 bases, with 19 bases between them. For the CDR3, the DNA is TGTGCCAGCAGCGTAGTTCCGGCCGGGACACCGTCCTCTGGAAACACCATATATTTT. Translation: CASSVVPAGTPSSGNTIYF.

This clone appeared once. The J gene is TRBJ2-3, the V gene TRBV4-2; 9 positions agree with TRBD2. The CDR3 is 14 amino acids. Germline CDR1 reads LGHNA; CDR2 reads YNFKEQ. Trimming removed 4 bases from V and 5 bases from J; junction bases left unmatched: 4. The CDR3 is CASSLGLALDTQYF. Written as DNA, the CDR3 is TGTGCCAGCAGCCTAGGACTAGCGCTAGATACGCAGTATTTT.

The CDR3 loop is CASSQASSGDYEQYF. CDR3 DNA sequence: TGTGCCAGCAGCCAAGCTTCTAGCGGGGATTACGAGCAGTACTTC. The rearrangement links TRBV4-2 to TRBJ2-7; TRBD2 aligns across 9 bases. Germline-derived CDR1 and CDR2 are LGHNA and YNFKEQ. The J segment lost 4 bases and the V segment lost 1 base, leaving 5 bases of the junction unmatched. This CDR3 has 15 residues.

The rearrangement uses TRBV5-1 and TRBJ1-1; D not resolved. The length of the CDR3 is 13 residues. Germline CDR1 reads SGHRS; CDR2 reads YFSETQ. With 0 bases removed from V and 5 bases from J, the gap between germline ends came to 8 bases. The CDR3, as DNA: TGCGCCAGCAGCTTGGCCGTCCCGACTGAAGCTTTCTTT. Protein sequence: CASSLAVPTEAFF.